These T cell receptor beta chains were read from a single sample in a study of T-cell memory formation after mild COVID-19. One entry per CDR3 protein results from TCRdb running MiXCR on the 5' RACE reads. The sample consists of about 350,000 distinct CDR3 sequences, around 13% of them appearing once. The material sequenced was PBMCs or a T cell subset sorted from them (not recorded which). The receptors were gathered from a man between 18 and 29 years old who had mild COVID-19 (a few samples of this study predate the infection). Cell type and time point are not known. Both conserved end residues are part of each CDR3. Each record gives: clone size, D gene, J gene, V gene, CDR3 protein, CDR3 DNA. The D gene is left open where the match is weak. Size is omitted from some rows. Given values are once, few, many or a class for expanded clones.

NA | TRBD2 | TRBJ2-3 | TRBV5-1 | CASSSGVLAGVRDTQYF | TGCGCCAGCAGCTCGGGGGTACTAGCGGGCGTCCGGGATACGCAGTATTTT
many | NA | TRBJ2-2 | TRBV12-3/TRBV12-4 | CASTLLHGADSTGELFF | TGTGCCAGCACTCTCCTCCACGGGGCAGATTCCACCGGGGAGCTGTTTTTT
many | TRBD1 | TRBJ1-1 | TRBV12-3/TRBV12-4 | CASSFQGANTEAFF | TGTGCCAGCAGTTTTCAGGGGGCGAACACTGAAGCTTTCTTT
NA | TRBD1 | TRBJ1-5 | TRBV15 | CATSRAGTGVDQPQHF | TGTGCCACCAGCAGAGCCGGGACAGGGGTCGATCAGCCCCAGCATTTT
many | TRBD1 | TRBJ1-1 | TRBV20-1 | CSAKLTGDGCCTEAFF | TGCAGTGCAAAACTTACAGGGGACGGTTGCTGCACTGAAGCTTTCTTT
NA | NA | TRBJ2-5 | TRBV19 | CASSIGLEYQETQYF | TGTGCCAGTAGTATAGGACTCGAGTACCAAGAGACCCAGTACTTC
few | NA | TRBJ2-3 | TRBV6-5 | CASSYSLAPNTQYF | TGTGCCAGCAGTTACTCGTTGGCCCCCAATACGCAGTATTTT
few | TRBD1 | TRBJ2-7 | TRBV5-1 | CASSQTGLNYEQYF | TGCGCCAGCAGCCAGACAGGGTTAAACTACGAGCAGTACTTC
few | NA | TRBJ2-5 | TRBV2 | CASSAPQGIETQYF | TGTGCCAGCAGTGCCCCCCAGGGGATAGAGACCCAGTACTTC
few | NA | TRBJ2-7 | TRBV20-1 | CSATAAGTPYEQYF | TGCAGTGCTACCGCCGCGGGGACGCCCTACGAGCAGTACTTC
many | TRBD2 | TRBJ2-1 | TRBV6-2/TRBV6-3 | CASSFPNLVLANNEQFF | TGTGCCAGCAGTTTCCCTAACCTCGTACTAGCGAACAATGAGCAGTTCTTC
NA | TRBD2 | TRBJ2-7 | TRBV6-5 | CASRRLAGEQYF | TGTGCCAGCAGGCGACTAGCGGGCGAGCAGTACTTC
NA | NA | TRBJ2-4 | TRBV6-5 | CASSRAGTMRNIQYF | TGTGCCAGCAGCCGAGCCGGAACGATGAGAAACATTCAGTACTTC
few | TRBD1 | TRBJ2-6 | TRBV11-2 | CASSLGQGAIRGGANVLTF | TGTGCCAGCAGCCTAGGACAGGGGGCAATAAGAGGTGGGGCCAACGTCCTGACTTTC
few | NA | TRBJ1-4 | TRBV27 | CASRRRGIANEKLFF | TGTGCCAGCAGGAGAAGGGGAATAGCTAATGAAAAACTGTTTTTT
few | TRBD2 | TRBJ2-3 | TRBV7-7 | CASSPTAGGPPDTQYF | TGTGCCAGCAGCCCAACAGCGGGGGGGCCGCCAGATACGCAGTATTTT
many | TRBD2 | TRBJ2-7 | TRBV15 | CATSKGLAGGSSYEQYF | TGTGCCACCAGCAAAGGACTAGCGGGGGGCTCCTCCTACGAGCAGTACTTC
few | NA | TRBJ2-5 | TRBV6-5 | CASSYPGEETQYF | TGTGCCAGCAGTTACCCAGGGGAAGAGACCCAGTACTTC
many | NA | TRBJ2-7 | TRBV12-3/TRBV12-4 | CASSRGYEQYF | TGTGCCAGCAGCCGAGGGTACGAGCAGTACTTC
few | TRBD2 | TRBJ2-3 | TRBV5-4 | CASSSPGLAGGRTDTQYF | TGTGCCAGCAGCTCACCGGGACTAGCGGGGGGGCGAACAGATACGCAGTATTTT
few | TRBD2 | TRBJ2-1 | TRBV20-1 | CSARDPSSGVNNEQFF | TGCAGTGCTAGAGATCCAAGTAGCGGGGTTAACAATGAGCAGTTCTTC
few | TRBD2 | TRBJ2-5 | TRBV12-3/TRBV12-4 | CASKLGGEETQYF | TGTGCCAGCAAGCTCGGGGGGGAAGAGACCCAGTACTTC
NA | NA | TRBJ2-7 | TRBV6-5 | CASSYGGVGAEQYF | TGTGCCAGCAGTTACGGAGGGGTCGGGGCCGAGCAGTACTTC
few | NA | TRBJ1-2 | TRBV11-2 | CASSLDGPPYNYGYTF | TGTGCCAGCAGCCTAGACGGACCGCCGTACAACTATGGCTACACCTTC
NA | NA | TRBJ2-1 | TRBV20-1 | CSPTGDSSYNEQFF | TGCAGTCCCACCGGAGACAGCTCCTACAATGAGCAGTTCTTC
few | NA | TRBJ2-1 | TRBV5-1 | CASSVQPGNYNEQFF | TGCGCCAGCAGCGTACAGCCGGGGAACTACAATGAGCAGTTCTTC
NA | NA | TRBJ1-6 | TRBV4-2 | CASSQEGASAPLHF | TGTGCCAGCAGCCAAGAAGGGGCCTCTGCACCCCTCCACTTT
few | NA | TRBJ2-5 | TRBV29-1 | CSVEVWGASETQYF | TGCAGCGTTGAAGTATGGGGGGCTTCGGAGACCCAGTACTTC
NA | NA | TRBJ2-6 | TRBV28 | CASSERGSGANVLTF | TGTGCCAGCAGCGAAAGGGGCTCTGGGGCCAACGTCCTGACTTTC
NA | TRBD1 | TRBJ1-2 | TRBV7-9 | CASSPTTGPNYGYTF | TGTGCCAGCAGCCCAACGACAGGGCCTAACTATGGCTACACCTTC
many | NA | TRBJ2-5 | TRBV20-1 | CSAREMGLQETQYF | TGCAGTGCTAGAGAGATGGGTCTACAAGAGACCCAGTACTTC
few | NA | TRBJ2-2 | TRBV7-6 | CASFGNTGELFF | TGTGCCAGCTTCGGGAACACCGGGGAGCTGTTTTTT
NA | TRBD2 | TRBJ2-3 | TRBV7-2 | CASSLVTSGGSDTQYF | TGTGCCAGCAGCTTAGTTACTAGCGGGGGTTCTGATACGCAGTATTTT
NA | TRBD2 | TRBJ2-7 | TRBV7-9 | CASSPTAGGPNEQYF | TGTGCCAGCAGCCCTACAGCGGGAGGGCCCAACGAGCAGTACTTC
NA | TRBD1 | TRBJ1-2 | TRBV6-6 | CASSYGSQRTGNGYTF | TGTGCCAGCAGTTACGGCTCCCAAAGGACAGGGAACGGCTACACCTTC
few | NA | TRBJ1-4 | TRBV28 | CASNIPGNEKLFF | TGTGCCAGCAATATCCCCGGCAATGAAAAACTGTTTTTT
many | NA | TRBJ1-1 | TRBV7-3 | CASSANTGTSEAFF | TGTGCCAGCAGCGCAAATACAGGGACATCTGAAGCTTTCTTT
many | TRBD1 | TRBJ2-1 | TRBV5-1 | CASSLSRDSYSYNEQFF | TGCGCCAGCAGCCTATCCCGGGACAGTTACTCCTACAATGAGCAGTTCTTC
few | NA | TRBJ2-5 | TRBV11-2 | CASSVFGGLKTQYF | TGTGCCAGCAGCGTCTTCGGGGGGCTGAAGACCCAGTACTTC
few | NA | TRBJ1-1 | TRBV5-1 | CASSSDGSAEAFF | TGCGCCAGCAGCTCGGACGGGTCCGCTGAAGCTTTCTTT
few | TRBD1 | TRBJ1-4 | TRBV7-2 | CASSSGTGANEKLFF | TGTGCCAGCAGCTCAGGGACAGGGGCCAATGAAAAACTGTTTTTT
few | NA | TRBJ1-5 | TRBV20-1 | CSASGQLNQPQHF | TGCAGTGCCAGTGGACAGCTCAATCAGCCCCAGCATTTT
NA | NA | TRBJ2-5 | TRBV7-8 | CASSPPGGAGETQYF | TGTGCCAGCAGCCCGCCGGGTGGGGCAGGAGAGACCCAGTACTTC
NA | NA | TRBJ2-5 | TRBV7-8 | CASSGHQGQETQYF | TGTGCCAGCAGCGGCCACCAAGGGCAAGAGACCCAGTACTTC
NA | NA | TRBJ2-5 | TRBV7-2 | CASSMQRAVVETQYF | TGTGCCAGCAGCATGCAAAGGGCTGTGGTAGAGACCCAGTACTTC
few | NA | TRBJ2-2 | TRBV10-3 | CAIRWQPGELFF | TGTGCCATCAGATGGCAGCCCGGGGAGCTGTTTTTT
few | NA | TRBJ1-6 | TRBV28 | CASSSVSPPLHF | TGTGCCAGCAGTTCAGTGTCCCCACCCCTCCACTTT
NA | NA | TRBJ2-1 | TRBV12-3/TRBV12-4 | CASGRGSPIPEQFF | TGTGCCAGCGGGCGTGGTAGTCCCATTCCTGAGCAGTTCTTC
NA | TRBD1 | TRBJ1-2 | TRBV5-1 | CASSTGQGANYGYTF | TGCGCCAGCAGCACGGGACAGGGGGCTAACTATGGCTACACCTTC
many | NA | TRBJ2-1 | TRBV29-1 | CSVGGGLSSYNEQFF | TGCAGCGTGGGGGGGGGCTTAAGCTCCTACAATGAGCAGTTCTTC
NA | NA | TRBJ2-1 | TRBV3-1 | CASSPSLGNEQFF | TGTGCCAGCAGCCCGAGCCTGGGGAATGAGCAGTTCTTC
many | NA | TRBJ2-7 | TRBV2 | CATHPYGYEQYF | TGTGCCACCCACCCCTATGGCTACGAGCAGTACTTC
many | TRBD1 | TRBJ1-6 | TRBV6-5 | CASSFQGQGTRSPLHF | TGTGCCAGCAGTTTCCAGGGACAGGGAACTCGATCACCCCTCCACTTT
NA | TRBD2 | TRBJ2-1 | TRBV20-1 | CSASAAGGLIEQFF | TGCAGTGCTAGTGCCGCGGGGGGATTAATTGAGCAGTTCTTC
few | NA | TRBJ2-5 | TRBV4-1 | CASSGIGGVQETQYF | TGCGCCAGCAGCGGGATCGGCGGGGTCCAAGAGACCCAGTACTTC
NA | NA | TRBJ1-1 | TRBV6-2/TRBV6-3 | CASSRQGVNTEAFF | TGTGCCAGCAGTCGCCAGGGCGTGAACACTGAAGCTTTCTTT
few | NA | TRBJ1-2 | TRBV28 | CASSPLPQGNYGYTF | TGTGCCAGCAGTCCCCTCCCGCAGGGCAACTATGGCTACACCTTC
few | NA | TRBJ1-4 | TRBV7-2 | CASSPSREGEKLFF | TGTGCCAGCAGCCCATCCAGGGAAGGTGAAAAACTGTTTTTT
NA | TRBD2 | TRBJ2-3 | TRBV3-1 | CASSAFRLAGTDTQYF | TGTGCCAGCAGCGCATTTCGACTAGCGGGAACAGATACGCAGTATTTT